This passage covers 21 T cell receptor beta chains from one sample sequenced in a study of OX40 agonist ivuxolimab in advanced cancers. Assay used: immunoSEQ multiplex PCR; TCRdb lists only in-frame clones, some missing. The table includes more than 45,000 clones, 70% to 90% detected once. Source: CD4+ or CD8+ T cells sorted from blood, taken in a trial of the OX40 agonist ivuxolimab. Receptor source: an adult with an advanced solid tumor such as melanoma, head and neck, liver or kidney cancer.

The chain recombines TRBV28 with TRBJ2-1; 8 bases are shared with TRBD1. J gave up 3 bases and V 4 bases, and 11 bases lay outside the gene matches. This CDR3 is built from 17 residues. Germline CDR1 reads MDHEN; CDR2 reads SYDVKM. The CDR3 protein is CASSSLGRGLFYNEQFF. As DNA, the CDR3 is TGTGCCAGCAGTTCCCTCGGCAGGGGGCTTTTCTACAATGAGCAGTTCTTC. The variable domain in full, with the rest retrieved from reference TRBV28 and TRBJ2-1, is DVKVTQSSRYLVKRTGEKVFLECVQDMDHENMFWYRQDPGLGLRLIYFSYDVKMKEKGDIPEGYSVSREKKERFSLILESASTNQTSMYLCASSSLGRGLFYNEQFFGPGTRLTVL.

The V and J genes are TRBV7-6 and TRBJ2-7; 7 nucleotides line up with TRBD1. Germline V gene data show CDR1 as SGHVS and CDR2 as FNYEAQ. The CDR3 sequence is 16 residues long. After removal of 2 bases from V and 0 bases from J, the junction contained 7 bases not matched to a gene. CDR3 in DNA: TGTGCCAGCAGCTTACGAACCACAGGGGCCTCCTACGAGCAGTACTTC. It encodes CASSLRTTGASYEQYF.

The chain joins TRBV19 to TRBJ2-1; 7 bases agree with TRBD1. This CDR3 has 13 residues. Trimming at V came to 10 bases and at J to 5 bases, leaving 8 bases not matched to a gene. Germline CDR1 is LNHDA and CDR2 is SQIVND (reference sequence). The CDR3 region is CATAGTANNEQFF. CDR3 sequence (DNA): TGTGCCACAGCCGGGACAGCCAACAATGAGCAGTTCTTC.

The chain recombines TRBV11-3 with TRBJ2-3; the D is unclear. Looked up from germline, CDR1 is SGHNT and CDR2 is YENEEA. This CDR3 comprises 13 residues. Trimming cost V 5 bases and J 0 bases, with 6 bases left between them. For the CDR3, the DNA is TGTGCCAGCAGCACCTCTAGCACAGATACGCAGTATTTT. This sequence encodes CASSTSSTDTQYF.

V usage is TRBV19 and J usage is TRBJ1-1; possible D gene TRBD1, 5 bases. V was trimmed by 3 bases and J by 6 bases, leaving 11 bases between them. This CDR3 is 13 amino acids long. CDR1 LNHDA and CDR2 SQIVND come from the germline V gene (reference sequence). The CDR3 spells CASSIPLTAEAFF. As DNA, the CDR3 is TGTGCCAGTAGTATCCCTCTGACAGCTGAAGCTTTCTTT.

This clone was seen a single time. The J gene is TRBJ1-1, the V gene TRBV28; the D is unclear. The CDR3 covers 13 residues. Trimming removed 6 bases from V and 7 bases from J, with 15 bases in between. Germline V CDR1 and CDR2: MDHEN, SYDVKM. The CDR3 loop is CASSSSEEVEAFF. The CDR3 DNA is TGTGCCAGCAGCAGCAGTGAGGAGGTTGAAGCTTTCTTT.

The rearrangement joins TRBV7-8 to TRBJ2-5; no reliable D call. This CDR3 has 15 residues. Per germline, CDR1 SGHVS and CDR2 FQNEAQ. V dropped 5 bases and J dropped 7 bases, with 20 bases sitting between them. The CDR3 DNA follows: TGTGCCAGCAGCAGAGTGGGCGTGGCCGAGCTGACCCAGTACTTC. Its translation is CASSRVGVAELTQYF.

The chain is built from TRBV19 and TRBJ2-1, with TRBD1 matching over 7 bases. The germline gives CDR1 LNHDA, CDR2 SQIVND (reference sequence). V was clipped by 6 bases and J by 10 bases; unmatched bases: 9. CDR3 length: 13 residues. The CDR3: CASRSTGASEQFF. CDR3 bases: TGTGCCAGTAGGTCCACAGGGGCTAGCGAGCAGTTCTTC.

The chain recombines TRBV5-1 with TRBJ1-1; 7 bases are shared with TRBD1. CDR3 length equals 16 residues. Germline-derived CDR1 and CDR2 are SGHRS and YFSETQ. J gave up 5 bases and V 4 bases, and 14 bases lay outside the gene matches. CDR3 coding DNA: TGCGCCAGCAGCCCCGGGGGACAGTCGGGCTGGACTGAAGCTTTCTTT. Its protein is CASSPGGQSGWTEAFF.

V is TRBV5-6 and J is TRBJ2-7, with 15 positions matching TRBD2. Per the germline V gene, CDR1 is SGHDT and CDR2 is YYEEEE. The trim removed 0 bases at V and 1 base at J, leaving 5 bases unmatched. The length of the CDR3 is 18 residues. The CDR3 region is CASSLDGTSGRYSYEQYF. The CDR3 nucleotides read TGTGCCAGCAGCTTGGACGGGACTAGCGGGAGGTATTCCTACGAGCAGTACTTC.

This rearrangement joins TRBV5-6 to TRBJ2-1; TRBD2 agrees at 9 bases. The CDR3 spans 14 residues. The germline V gene encodes CDR1 SGHDT and CDR2 YYEEEE. The trim removed 4 bases at V and 7 bases at J, leaving 6 bases unmatched. The CDR3 reads CASSLGLAKNEQFF. In DNA form, the CDR3 reads TGTGCCAGCAGCCTGGGACTAGCAAAAAATGAGCAGTTCTTC.

This clone has only a few counts. J is TRBJ2-7 and V is TRBV5-6, with TRBD2 matching over 8 bases. The CDR3 consists of 13 residues. The J segment lost 4 bases and the V segment lost 6 bases, leaving 6 bases of the junction unmatched. The germline CDR1 and CDR2 sequences are SGHDT and YYEEEE. The CDR3 DNA sequence: TGTGCCAGCACAATAGCGGGAAAATACGAGCAGTACTTC. Translating gives CASTIAGKYEQYF. Full variable domain (remainder filled in from reference TRBV5-6 and TRBJ2-7): DAGVTQSPTHLIKTRGQQVTLRCSPKSGHDTVSWYQQALGQGPQFIFQYYEEEERQRGNFPDRFSGHQFPNYSSELNVNALLLGDSALYLCASTIAGKYEQYFGPGTRLTVT.

The rearrangement joins TRBV27 to TRBJ2-7; D is perhaps TRBD1 or TRBD2 (6 bases each). Germline CDR1 and CDR2: MNHEY and SMNVEV (reference sequence). Trimming left V 2 bases short and J 2 bases short, with 10 bases between. This CDR3 comprises 14 residues. CDR3: CASSLGGGAYEQYF. In DNA form, the CDR3 reads TGTGCCAGCAGTTTAGGAGGGGGAGCCTACGAGCAGTACTTC.

The V call is TRBV7-8, the J call TRBJ2-1, with 8 positions matching TRBD2. J gave up 9 bases and V 5 bases, and 12 bases lay outside the gene matches. The CDR3 has 15 residues. CDR1 is SGHVS and CDR2 is FQNEAQ in the germline V gene. The CDR3 here is CASSAVSGIGGEQFF. The CDR3 DNA sequence: TGTGCCAGCAGCGCAGTTAGCGGGATTGGGGGTGAGCAGTTCTTC. Full variable domain (remainder filled in from reference TRBV7-8 and TRBJ2-1): GAGVSQSPRYKVAKRGQDVALRCDPISGHVSLFWYQQALGQGPEFLTYFQNEAQLDKSGLPSDRFFAERPEGSVSTLKIQRTQQEDSAVYLCASSAVSGIGGEQFFGPGTRLTVL.

V is TRBV2 and J is TRBJ1-2; D remains ambiguous. Germline loops: CDR1 SNHLY, CDR2 FYNNEI. The CDR3 extends over 13 amino acids. V lost 5 bases and J 0 bases, leaving 7 bases between the germline ends. CDR3 coding DNA: TGTGCCAGCAGTACCCCAACTAACTATGGCTACACCTTC. It specifies CASSTPTNYGYTF.

J is TRBJ2-1 and V is TRBV4-2, with 8 bases that match TRBD2. The CDR3 spans 16 residues. The J segment lost 8 bases and the V segment lost 0 bases, leaving 9 bases of the junction unmatched. Germline CDR1 reads LGHNA; CDR2 reads YNFKEQ. The CDR3 loop reads CASSQEPQGTRHEQFF. The DNA for the CDR3 is TGTGCCAGCAGCCAAGAACCCCAAGGGACTAGGCATGAGCAGTTCTTC.

The V and J genes are TRBV6-5 and TRBJ2-7; D unclear. Trimming removed 5 bases at V and 6 bases at J, with 14 bases between. This CDR3 spans 13 amino acids. Germline assignment: CDR1 MNHEY and CDR2 SVGAGI. DNA for the CDR3: TGTGCCAGCAGTGATGTGGGATGGCGCGAGCAGTACTTC. Translated, it gives CASSDVGWREQYF.

The rearrangement uses TRBV11-2 and TRBJ1-5; D perhaps matches TRBD1 (6 bases). In germline, CDR1 is SGHAT, CDR2 FQNNGV. Trimming removed 5 bases from V and 5 bases from J, with 16 bases in between. The CDR3 is 15 residues long. CDR3: CASSQSGQIDQPQHF. CDR3 coding DNA: TGTGCCAGCAGCCAGAGCGGACAGATCGATCAGCCCCAGCATTTT.

The chain has TRBV7-2 and TRBJ2-7, with D perhaps assigned TRBD1 or TRBD2 (5 bases each). The V end was cut by 6 bases, the J end by 4 bases, with 16 bases between. The CDR3 covers 14 residues. The germline gives CDR1 SGHTA, CDR2 FQGNSA. The CDR3 reads CASRLTRGGYEQYF. DNA for the CDR3: TGTGCCAGCAGGCTTACAAGGGGCGGGTACGAGCAGTACTTC. Complete variable domain (other parts from reference TRBV7-2 and TRBJ2-7): GAGVSQSPSNKVTEKGKDVELRCDPISGHTALYWYRQSLGQGLEFLIYFQGNSAPDKSGLPSDRFSAERTGGSVSTLTIQRTQQEDSAVYLCASRLTRGGYEQYFGPGTRLTVT.

The chain joins TRBV28 to TRBJ2-1, with D uncertain. The CDR3 is made up of 11 amino acids. The germline CDR1 and CDR2 sequences are MDHEN and SYDVKM. Trimming left V 11 bases short and J 4 bases short, with 9 bases between. The CDR3 spells CAAADYNEQFF. For the CDR3, the DNA is TGTGCCGCGGCAGATTACAATGAGCAGTTCTTC. The full variable domain, rest sourced from reference TRBV28 and TRBJ2-1, is DVKVTQSSRYLVKRTGEKVFLECVQDMDHENMFWYRQDPGLGLRLIYFSYDVKMKEKGDIPEGYSVSREKKERFSLILESASTNQTSMYLCAAADYNEQFFGPGTRLTVL.

V gene TRBV6-1 combines with J gene TRBJ2-3, with TRBD1 as a possible D gene (5 bases). The CDR3 has 13 residues. With 0 bases removed from V and 4 bases from J, the gap between germline ends came to 5 bases. In germline, CDR1 is MNHNS, CDR2 SASEGT. CDR3 in amino acids: CASSEAGPDTQYF. The DNA of the CDR3 is TGTGCCAGCAGTGAAGCGGGGCCAGATACGCAGTATTTT.